This paragraph covers one T cell receptor (beta chain) sequence. Authors' data handling: Cell counts per sample came from amplifying reference gene primers. Method: immunoSEQ multiplex PCR; TCRdb's copy keeps in-frame clones and lacks some. That table gives V, J and clone size, and the DNA gave D and trimming. The data hold fewer than 350,000 clones, with around 85% observed a single time. The source of the sample is a study of blood T cell repertoires in COVID-19. Overall study: COVID-19 samples from acute and convalescent phases originated in the United States, Italy and Spain. From T cells, B-cell-depleted T cells, or PBMCs came the material, which was cDNA or gDNA.

This receptor was obtained from a woman aged 25 to 39 who had recovered from COVID-19. The sample comprised peripheral blood.

CDR3: CAGGIPEQFF. CDR3 sequence (DNA): TGTGCCGGAGGCATCCCTGAGCAGTTCTTC. The chain employs TRBV30 and TRBJ2-1; possibly TRBD2 for D (5 bases). Trimming took 8 bases from V and 9 from J, leaving 11 bases between them. The CDR3 extends over 10 amino acids. Looked up from germline, CDR1 is GTSNPN and CDR2 is SVGIG (reference sequence).